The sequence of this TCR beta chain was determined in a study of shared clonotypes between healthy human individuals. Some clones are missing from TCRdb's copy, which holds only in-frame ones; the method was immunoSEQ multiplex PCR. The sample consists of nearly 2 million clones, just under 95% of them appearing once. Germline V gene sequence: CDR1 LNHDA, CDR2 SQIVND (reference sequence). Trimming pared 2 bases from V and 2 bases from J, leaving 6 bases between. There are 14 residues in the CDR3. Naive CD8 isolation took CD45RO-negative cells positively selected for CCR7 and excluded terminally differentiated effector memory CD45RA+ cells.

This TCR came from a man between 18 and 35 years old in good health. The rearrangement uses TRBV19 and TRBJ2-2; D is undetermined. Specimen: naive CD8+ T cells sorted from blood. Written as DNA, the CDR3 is TGTGCCAGTAGTATAAGGACCAACACCGGGGAGCTGTTTTTT. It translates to CASSIRTNTGELFF.